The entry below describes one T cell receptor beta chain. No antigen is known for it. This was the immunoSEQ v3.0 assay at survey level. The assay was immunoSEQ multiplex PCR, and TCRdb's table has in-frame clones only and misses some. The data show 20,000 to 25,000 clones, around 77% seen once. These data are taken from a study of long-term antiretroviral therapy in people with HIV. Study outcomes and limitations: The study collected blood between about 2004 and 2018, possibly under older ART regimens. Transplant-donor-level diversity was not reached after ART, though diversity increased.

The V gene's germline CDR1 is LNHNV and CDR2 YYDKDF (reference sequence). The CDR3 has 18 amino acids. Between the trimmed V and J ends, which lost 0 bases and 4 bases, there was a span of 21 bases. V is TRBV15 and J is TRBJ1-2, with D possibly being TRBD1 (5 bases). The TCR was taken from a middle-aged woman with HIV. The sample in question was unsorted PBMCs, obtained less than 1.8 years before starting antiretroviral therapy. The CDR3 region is CATSRDPPVGGVSYGYTF. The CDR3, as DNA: TGTGCCACCAGCAGAGATCCTCCGGTGGGGGGTGTGAGCTATGGCTACACCTTC.